The 25 T cell receptor beta chains in this list originate from one sample, sequenced in a study of T-cell memory formation after mild COVID-19 (dated by TCRdb to the early 2020s). Receptors were amplified or captured by 5' RACE. TCRdb shows the sequencer as Illumina NovaSeq 6000. TCRdb reworked the public reads: Q25 trimming with fastp, MiXCR clone assembly, productive beta chains retained. Entries are consolidated by CDR3 protein sequence, retaining the most common genes and DNA. This sample lists hundreds of thousands of distinct CDR3 sequences; 7.5% to 9.5% were detected once. The ten largest clones represent around a fifth of the sample. The sequencing sample was made of PBMCs or a T cell subset sorted from them (not recorded which). The source is a man in his late teens or twenties who had mild COVID-19 (a few samples of this study predate the infection). The sample titles of this study are shuffled in the database, so cell type and time point are left out; the donor was told from shared clones.

This clonotype was counted a few times. V is TRBV4-2 and J is TRBJ2-7, with a weak D call TRBD2 (5 bases). The CDR3 has 14 amino acids. Trimming removed 4 bases at V and 5 bases at J, with 15 bases between. Germline CDR1 reads LGHNA; CDR2 reads YNFKEQ. The CDR3 is CASSPSAGFNEQYF. CDR3 bases: TGTGCCAGCAGCCCCAGCGCGGGTTTCAACGAGCAGTACTTC.

Ten or more counts support this clonotype. The J gene is TRBJ1-1, the V gene TRBV5-1, with D hard to call. The CDR3 loop spans 15 amino acids. The germline V and J ends were trimmed by 2 bases and 1 base, with 12 bases remaining between them. Germline values: CDR1 SGHRS, CDR2 YFSETQ. Here the CDR3 DNA reads TGCGCCAGCAGCTTCACCTCGCATAAGAACACTGAAGCTTTCTTT. Translation: CASSFTSHKNTEAFF.

The V gene is TRBV10-3, the J gene TRBJ1-1; D is unresolved. Germline loops: CDR1 ENHRY, CDR2 SYGVKD. The CDR3 has 13 amino acids. V was cut by 0 bases and J by 4 bases, with 6 bases left in between. In DNA, the CDR3 is TGTGCCATCAGTGAGTCTTTGGGCACTGAAGCTTTCTTT. Its translation is CAISESLGTEAFF.

The gene calls are TRBV2 and TRBJ2-5; D gene ambiguous. The CDR3 loop spans 14 amino acids. The germline V and J ends were trimmed by 6 bases and 3 bases, with 14 bases remaining between them. Germline-derived CDR1 and CDR2 are SNHLY and FYNNEI. DNA of the CDR3: TGTGCCAGCAGCCAGGTTAGGGTTGAAGAGACCCAGTACTTC. As protein: CASSQVRVEETQYF.

The rearrangement links TRBV5-1 to TRBJ2-2; TRBD2 is a possible D gene (5 bases). The germline CDR1 and CDR2 sequences are SGHRS and YFSETQ. Trimming removed 4 bases from V and 4 bases from J, with 17 bases in between. CDR3 size: 16 residues. The CDR3 here is CASSTRLSPATGELFF. CDR3 coding DNA: TGCGCCAGCAGCACAAGACTAAGCCCCGCCACCGGGGAGCTGTTTTTT.

This clonotype was seen a few times. This rearrangement joins TRBV4-1 to TRBJ1-1; D is possibly TRBD1 (5 bases). This CDR3 has 15 residues. V shed 4 bases and J shed 1 base, with 13 bases lying between them. In germline, CDR1 is MGHRA, CDR2 YSYEKL. CDR3 nucleotides: TGCGCCAGCAGCCTTCCCGGGGCGTCGAACACTGAAGCTTTCTTT. Translating it yields CASSLPGASNTEAFF.

This clonotype was observed at least ten times. The chain combines TRBV4-1 with TRBJ2-1; TRBD1 agrees at 8 bases. The length of the CDR3 is 13 residues. Per germline, CDR1 MGHRA and CDR2 YSYEKL. With V trimmed by 3 bases and J by 7 bases, 2 bases remained unmatched. The CDR3 protein is CASSHDRGNEQFF. The CDR3 DNA sequence: TGCGCCAGCAGCCACGACAGGGGTAATGAGCAGTTCTTC.

The genes are TRBV20-1 and TRBJ2-3; the D call may be TRBD1 or TRBD2 (6 bases each). The CDR3 extends over 13 amino acids. Trimming took 7 bases from V and 6 from J, leaving 17 bases between them. Per the germline V gene, CDR1 is DFQATT and CDR2 is SNEGSKA (reference sequence). The CDR3 nucleotides read TGCAGTGTCCCGAAGGGGGGCCGGGATACGCAGTATTTT. Amino acids: CSVPKGGRDTQYF.

The V and J genes are TRBV20-1 and TRBJ2-7, with D possibly matching TRBD1 (6 bases). This CDR3 comprises 13 residues. V was clipped by 1 base and J by 2 bases, with 9 bases between them. CDR1 and CDR2 (germline): DFQATT, SNEGSKA (reference sequence). CDR3 sequence reads: CSARVHRAYEQYF. The CDR3 DNA reads TGCAGTGCTAGAGTCCACAGGGCCTACGAGCAGTACTTC.

Here the CDR3 DNA reads TGCGCCAGCAGCTTGCCGACAGGGGCCAATGAGCAGTTCTTC. Translation: CASSLPTGANEQFF. The genes are TRBV5-1 and TRBJ2-1; 8 bases align to TRBD1. CDR1 SGHRS and CDR2 YFSETQ come from the germline V gene. This CDR3 is built from 14 residues. V trimming: 1 base; J trimming: 6 bases; junction bases outside the gene matches: 3.

Only a few counts were recorded for this clonotype. The chain employs TRBV19 and TRBJ1-1; perhaps TRBD1 as D (6 bases). Trimming removed 2 bases at V and 2 bases at J, with 12 bases between. CDR1 is LNHDA, CDR2 SQIVND, per germline (reference sequence). This CDR3 spans 15 amino acids. The CDR3 coding sequence is TGTGCCAGTAGTATACGGGGGGCCCCAAACACTGAAGCTTTCTTT. Translated: CASSIRGAPNTEAFF.

The chain joins TRBV19 to TRBJ2-3; no firm D call. Trimming took 6 bases from V and 0 from J, leaving 16 bases between them. CDR3 length equals 16 residues. Looked up from germline, CDR1 is LNHDA and CDR2 is SQIVND (reference sequence). In nucleotides, the CDR3 is TGTGCCAGTAGCCGCGAGTGGGGTTTCAGCACAGATACGCAGTATTTT. This translates into CASSREWGFSTDTQYF.

The chain employs TRBV10-3 and TRBJ2-1, with 9 bases fitting TRBD2. The CDR3 sequence is 14 residues long. Losses at the gene ends were 4 bases for V and 3 bases for J; bases not matched to a gene: 1. Germline V gene data show CDR1 as ENHRY and CDR2 as SYGVKD. CDR3 in DNA: TGTGCCATCAGTGGGCGGGGGGGCTACAATGAGCAGTTCTTC. This codes for CAISGRGGYNEQFF.

V is TRBV27 and J is TRBJ2-5; TRBD2 matches 13 bases. Germline lookup yields CDR1 MNHEY and CDR2 SMNVEV (reference sequence). The ends lost 6 bases at V and 4 bases at J; junction bases unmatched: 5. The CDR3 has 15 amino acids. The CDR3 loop is CASSMTSGGIETQYF. CDR3 nucleotide sequence: TGTGCCAGCAGCATGACTAGCGGGGGGATAGAGACCCAGTACTTC.

This clonotype was detected many times. The rearrangement joins TRBV7-6 to TRBJ2-5; 8 bases are a match to TRBD1. Germline lookup yields CDR1 SGHVS and CDR2 FNYEAQ. The J segment lost 1 base and the V segment lost 5 bases, leaving 3 bases of the junction unmatched. This CDR3 spans 14 amino acids. The CDR3 is CASSLDRGQETQYF. The DNA of the CDR3 is TGTGCCAGCAGCCTCGACAGGGGCCAAGAGACCCAGTACTTC.

This clonotype was counted at least ten times. The V and J genes are TRBV5-1 and TRBJ1-6; 7 bases map to TRBD1. Looked up from germline, CDR1 is SGHRS and CDR2 is YFSETQ. The CDR3 covers 14 residues. J gave up 13 bases and V 0 bases, and 7 bases lay outside the gene matches. The chain's CDR3 is CASSLGDSLRPLHF. CDR3 in DNA: TGCGCCAGCAGCTTGGGGGACAGTTTAAGGCCCCTCCACTTT.

V usage is TRBV28 and J usage is TRBJ1-5, with D hard to call. The CDR3 is made up of 15 amino acids. With 6 bases removed from V and 0 bases from J, the gap between germline ends came to 12 bases. Per germline, CDR1 MDHEN and CDR2 SYDVKM. The CDR3, as DNA: TGTGCCAGCAGACTGACACCCTATAGCAATCAGCCCCAGCATTTT. Its protein is CASRLTPYSNQPQHF. The full variable domain, rest sourced from reference TRBV28 and TRBJ1-5, is DVKVTQSSRYLVKRTGEKVFLECVQDMDHENMFWYRQDPGLGLRLIYFSYDVKMKEKGDIPEGYSVSREKKERFSLILESASTNQTSMYLCASRLTPYSNQPQHFGDGTRLSIL.

This clonotype was seen a handful of times. This chain joins TRBV13 and TRBJ1-6; D perhaps matches TRBD1 (5 bases). CDR3 size: 12 residues. Germline values: CDR1 PRHDT, CDR2 FYEKMQ (reference sequence). With 8 bases removed from V and 9 bases from J, the gap between germline ends came to 11 bases. The CDR3 here is CASGGSGSPLHF. The CDR3 nucleotides read TGTGCCAGCGGGGGGAGCGGTTCACCCCTCCACTTT.

This sequence joins TRBV4-1 and TRBJ2-7, with 7 bases aligning to TRBD1. Germline loops: CDR1 MGHRA, CDR2 YSYEKL. Unmatched junction bases numbered 17, after V lost 0 bases and J lost 9 bases. The CDR3 runs to 17 residues. CDR3 DNA: TGCGCCAGCAGCCAAGATCCTTGCAGGGGACAGAGAAGGGGGCAGTACGTC. Encoded protein: CASSQDPCRGQRRGQYV.

This clonotype was observed at least ten times. The J gene is TRBJ1-6, the V gene TRBV12-3 or TRBV12-4, with D hard to call. V lost 5 bases and J lost 11, with 10 bases in between. The length of the CDR3 is 12 residues. The CDR3 loop is CASSPPFTPLHF. CDR3 DNA sequence: TGTGCCAGCAGTCCCCCTTTTACACCCCTCCACTTT.

There are a few counts of this clonotype. The rearrangement links TRBV20-1 to TRBJ2-7; 12 bases fit TRBD2. Germline V CDR1 and CDR2: DFQATT, SNEGSKA (reference sequence). The V and J ends lost 3 bases and 2 bases, in that order; junction bases with no gene match: 8. The CDR3 runs 16 residues. CDR3 sequence: CSARVASGGVTYEQYV. The CDR3 DNA reads as TGCAGTGCTAGGGTGGCTAGCGGGGGGGTTACCTACGAGCAGTACGTC.

This clonotype was recorded many times. The rearrangement uses TRBV10-3 and TRBJ1-6, with a possible D match to TRBD1 (5 bases). The CDR3 is made up of 13 amino acids. Germline V CDR1 and CDR2: ENHRY, SYGVKD. V shed 7 bases and J shed 7 bases, with 11 bases lying between them. Written as DNA, the CDR3 is TGTGCCATCATGAAGGGGCTGAATTCACCCCTCCACTTT. The encoded protein is CAIMKGLNSPLHF.

This clonotype has just a few counts. This chain joins TRBV5-1 and TRBJ2-2; unclear D gene. The CDR3 totals 14 residues. CDR1 and CDR2 from the germline V gene are SGHRS and YFSETQ. The V and J ends lost 0 bases and 4 bases respectively, with 7 bases between them. The CDR3 sequence is CASSLAPPTGELFF. In nucleotides, the CDR3 is TGCGCCAGCAGCTTGGCCCCTCCCACCGGGGAGCTGTTTTTT.

This clonotype was seen only a few times. The chain has TRBV5-6 and TRBJ2-1; D gene ambiguous. Germline V CDR1 and CDR2: SGHDT, YYEEEE. V was pared by 5 bases and J by 0 bases, with 9 bases between. The CDR3 spans 14 residues. The CDR3 bases are TGTGCCAGCAGATTCGGGCCCTCCTACAATGAGCAGTTCTTC. It specifies CASRFGPSYNEQFF.

This clonotype has a count of ten or more. V and J are TRBV10-1 and TRBJ2-3; D gene unclear. Trimming shortened V by 0 bases and J by 6 bases, and 4 bases separated the two germline ends. The length of the CDR3 is 12 residues. Germline V lookup: CDR1 WNHNN, CDR2 SYGVQD (reference sequence). Here the CDR3 reads CASSESGDTQYF. CDR3 sequence (DNA): TGCGCCAGCAGTGAGTCGGGCGATACGCAGTATTTT.